The text below deals with one T cell receptor beta chain. V was pared by 6 bases and J by 6 bases, with 19 bases between. This CDR3 spans 15 amino acids. From germline, CDR1 is MNHEY and CDR2 SVGAGI. The data were taken from a study of blood T cell repertoires in COVID-19. For the study at large: The United States, Italy and Spain were the sources of the acute and convalescent COVID-19 samples. The cDNA or gDNA used as material had been derived from T cells, B-cell-depleted T cells, or PBMCs.

Authors' methods: Estimation of nucleated cell counts was performed using reference gene primer amplification. Clones were sequenced by immunoSEQ multiplex PCR, and TCRdb holds only the in-frame ones, with some missing. V and J calls and clone size come straight from that table; D and trimming were deduced from the DNA. Counted here are approximately 88,000 clones, 80% occurring once; the ten biggest clones make up over 15%. The source is a woman of 80 years or more with acute or convalescent COVID-19. This chain joins TRBV6-5 and TRBJ2-3, with D possibly matching TRBD1 (6 bases). Material for sequencing was peripheral blood. CDR3 in amino acids: CASRQGPLIFDTQYF. The CDR3 nucleotides read TGTGCCAGCAGGCAGGGGCCCCTAATTTTTGATACGCAGTATTTT.